This entry lists 12 T cell receptor beta chains sequenced from one sample in a study of blood T cell repertoires in COVID-19. The repertoire was sequenced with immunoSEQ multiplex PCR; TCRdb's copy has only in-frame clones and lacks some. This table holds about 260,000 clones, roughly 90% found once. Sequencing was done on a sample of peripheral blood. Source of these receptors: a man in his 60s who had recovered from COVID-19.

This sequence joins TRBV13 and TRBJ1-2; 8 bases align to TRBD1. Germline values: CDR1 PRHDT, CDR2 FYEKMQ (reference sequence). This CDR3 contains 13 residues. Germline trimming cut 3 bases from V and 8 bases from J; bases unmatched to any gene: 5. In DNA, the CDR3 is TGTGCCAGCAGCTTGGCCAGGGGGCAAGGCTACACCTTC. This gives the protein CASSLARGQGYTF.

The chain is built from TRBV4-2 and TRBJ2-3; 9 bases match TRBD2. The V gene end was trimmed by 0 bases and the J gene end by 2 bases; junction bases not matched to a gene: 6. There are 17 residues in the CDR3. Germline CDR1 is LGHNA and CDR2 is YNFKEQ. CDR3 in amino acids: CASSQDGVAGVTDTQYF. The CDR3 bases are TGTGCCAGCAGCCAAGACGGGGTAGCGGGGGTCACAGATACGCAGTATTTT.

This chain uses TRBV9 with TRBJ2-2; D remains ambiguous. CDR3 length: 19 residues. Germline V gene data show CDR1 as SGDLS and CDR2 as YYNGEE. Trimming removed 1 base at V and 0 bases at J, with 19 bases between. In nucleotides, the CDR3 is TGTGCCAGCAGCGTAACCTCTGGATGGCAGGCCTCGAACACCGGGGAGCTGTTTTTT. It specifies CASSVTSGWQASNTGELFF.

The table lists this clone with a count of one. V gene TRBV27 combines with J gene TRBJ2-1; no clear D. Looked up from germline, CDR1 is MNHEY and CDR2 is SMNVEV (reference sequence). This CDR3 contains 12 residues. Between the trimmed V and J ends, which lost 6 bases and 10 bases, there was a span of 13 bases. The CDR3 nucleotides read TGTGCCAGCAGCAACCCGTCGGAGGAGCAGTTCTTC. This translates into CASSNPSEEQFF.

The chain recombines TRBV5-6 with TRBJ1-3, with TRBD1 identical over 9 bases. CDR1 is SGHDT and CDR2 is YYEEEE in the germline V gene. This CDR3 is 13 amino acids long. With 4 bases clipped from V and 8 bases from J, the junction kept 4 bases outside the gene matches. The DNA for the CDR3 is TGTGCCAGCAGCCATAGGACAGGGGACACCATATATTTT. Protein: CASSHRTGDTIYF.

V gene TRBV24-1 combines with J gene TRBJ2-5, with TRBD1 matching over 8 bases. Germline trimming cut 3 bases from V and 3 bases from J; bases unmatched to any gene: 5. Germline loops: CDR1 KGHDR, CDR2 SFDVKD. The CDR3 has 15 residues. CDR3 sequence (DNA): TGTGCCACCAGTGATCCTGGACAGGGCAAAGAGACCCAGTACTTC. This translates into CATSDPGQGKETQYF.

V and J are TRBV5-1 and TRBJ2-1, with 13 bases identical to TRBD2. Germline V gene sequence: CDR1 SGHRS, CDR2 YFSETQ. Trimming cost V 0 bases and J 8 bases; bases outside gene matches: 5. CDR3 length: 16 amino acids. CDR3 in DNA: TGCGCCAGCAGCTTGGGACTAGCGGGGGGTAGACATGAGCAGTTCTTC. Encoded protein: CASSLGLAGGRHEQFF. The entire variable domain, with the rest obtained from reference TRBV5-1 and TRBJ2-1, is as follows: KAGVTQTPRYLIKTRGQQVTLSCSPISGHRSVSWYQQTPGQGLQFLFEYFSETQRNKGNFPGRFSGRQFSNSRSEMNVSTLELGDSALYLCASSLGLAGGRHEQFFGPGTRLTVL.

As to this clone: Germline is not matched at one junction end, which may reflect a read error. V gene TRBV7-7 combines with J gene TRBJ2-1, with TRBD2 as a possible D gene (7 bases). Germline V lookup: CDR1 SSHAT, CDR2 FNYEAQ (reference sequence). The CDR3 is made up of 14 amino acids. The CDR3 loop is CASSLAFGGREQFF. CDR3 coding DNA: TGTGCTAGCAGCTTAGCCTTCGGGGGGCGTGAGCAGTTCTTC. The variable domain in full, completed from reference TRBV7-7 and TRBJ2-1, reads GAGVSQSPRYKVTKRGQDVTLRCDPISSHATLYWYQQALGQGPEFLTYFNYEAQPDKSGLPSDRFSAERPEGSISTLTIQRTEQRDSAMYRCASSLAFGGREQFFGPGTRLTVL.

On this clone: The sample holds other DNA sequences that translate to the same CDR3. The V and J genes are TRBV4-2 and TRBJ1-2; 7 bases map to TRBD1. Germline V lookup: CDR1 LGHNA, CDR2 YNFKEQ. Trimming cost V 0 bases and J 2 bases; bases outside gene matches: 3. This CDR3 has 15 residues. The CDR3 DNA reads TGTGCCAGCAGCCAAGACCCGACAGGGAACTATGGCTACACCTTC. It codes for CASSQDPTGNYGYTF.

By proportion, this clone is medium-sized. The CDR3 region is CATSSSVRRYEQYF. The CDR3 coding sequence is TGTGCCACCAGCAGTTCCGTGAGGCGATACGAGCAGTACTTC. This chain connects TRBV15 to TRBJ2-7, with D hard to call. The germline V gene encodes CDR1 LNHNV and CDR2 YYDKDF (reference sequence). The CDR3 is 14 amino acids. V was cut by 3 bases and J by 4 bases, with 13 bases left in between.

This clone has just one count. The V call is TRBV6-4, the J call TRBJ2-3; D is ambiguous. The CDR3 consists of 15 residues. Trimming removed 0 bases from V and 1 base from J, with 8 bases in between. Germline CDR1 MRHNA, CDR2 SNTAGT. Here the CDR3 DNA reads TGTGCCAGCAGTGACTCAAGGCAGGGCACAGATACGCAGTATTTT. This translates into CASSDSRQGTDTQYF.

The chain carries TRBV6-5 and TRBJ2-5, with D perhaps TRBD1 (5 bases). The ends were cut back, 6 bases at V and 5 bases at J, with 13 bases in the middle. The CDR3 spans 13 residues. Germline CDR1 and CDR2: MNHEY and SVGAGI. The CDR3 nucleotides are TGTGCCAGCAGGCAGGGTTCGTGGGAGACCCAGTACTTC. It translates to CASRQGSWETQYF.